The rows below give T cell receptor beta chains drawn from one sample of a study of blood T cell repertoires in COVID-19. Profiling relied on immunoSEQ multiplex PCR, and the TCRdb table lists in-frame clones only, not all of them. The data show more than 300,000 clones, with around 88% seen just once and around 1.7% held by the top ten. The sample comprised peripheral blood. The receptors shown here come from a woman aged 50 to 60 with acute or convalescent COVID-19. CDR3s include the opening cysteine and the closing phenylalanine or tryptophan. The D gene is left open where the match is weak. Clone size is given for some rows only: seen once, a few or many times, or a class if the clone is expanded.

CDR3 DNA: TGTGCCAGCACACGCGCGACCCAGGGGATGGGCGAAGCTTTCTTT; CDR3 protein: CASTRATQGMGEAFF; D gene: NA; J gene: TRBJ1-1; V gene: TRBV18; clone size: NA
CDR3 DNA: TGCGCCAGCAGCCAAGGCACACCGATGAACACTGAAGCTTTCTTT; CDR3 protein: CASSQGTPMNTEAFF; D gene: NA; J gene: TRBJ1-1; V gene: TRBV4-3; clone size: NA
CDR3 DNA: TGTGCCAGCAGGGGGAGTAATACCGGGGAGCTGTTTTTT; CDR3 protein: CASRGSNTGELFF; D gene: NA; J gene: TRBJ2-2; V gene: TRBV6-6; clone size: few
CDR3 DNA: TGTGCCAGCAGTCTCGGACGGGCCGGGGGCACTGAAGCTTTCTTT; CDR3 protein: CASSLGRAGGTEAFF; D gene: NA; J gene: TRBJ1-1; V gene: TRBV28; clone size: NA
CDR3 DNA: TGTGCCAGCTCACCCGACAGAGGTCTGTTCTTC; CDR3 protein: CASSPDRGLFF; D gene: NA; J gene: TRBJ2-1; V gene: TRBV18; clone size: NA
CDR3 DNA: TGTGCCAGTAGTATAGGTAGCGGCTCCTACGAGCAGTACTTC; CDR3 protein: CASSIGSGSYEQYF; D gene: NA; J gene: TRBJ2-7; V gene: TRBV19; clone size: NA
CDR3 DNA: TGTGCCATTCCCGACGGGTACTATAGCAATCAGCCCCAGCATTTT; CDR3 protein: CAIPDGYYSNQPQHF; D gene: NA; J gene: TRBJ1-5; V gene: TRBV10-3; clone size: NA
CDR3 DNA: TGTGCCAGCAGCTTAGCCCGCATCAGCGAGCAGTACTTC; CDR3 protein: CASSLARISEQYF; D gene: NA; J gene: TRBJ2-7; V gene: TRBV7-2; clone size: NA
CDR3 DNA: TGCAGCGCCAGGGGACAGCTGAACACTGAAGCTTTCTTT; CDR3 protein: CSARGQLNTEAFF; D gene: TRBD1; J gene: TRBJ1-1; V gene: TRBV29-1; clone size: NA
CDR3 DNA: TGTGCCAGCAGTAAGACAGGGGGGGTAGCTTTCTTT; CDR3 protein: CASSKTGGVAFF; D gene: TRBD1; J gene: TRBJ1-1; V gene: TRBV12-3/TRBV12-4; clone size: NA
CDR3 DNA: TGTGCCTCGGGACTGGCGAACACCGGGGAGCTGTTTTTT; CDR3 protein: CASGLANTGELFF; D gene: NA; J gene: TRBJ2-2; V gene: TRBV19; clone size: NA
CDR3 DNA: TGTGCCAGTACCGACCGATCCGGGACAACGGTCTTGGAAAAACTGTTTTTT; CDR3 protein: CASTDRSGTTVLEKLFF; D gene: NA; J gene: TRBJ1-4; V gene: TRBV19; clone size: NA
CDR3 DNA: TGTGCCAGCTCACCACCCTCGGGGAATCAGCCCCAGCATTTT; CDR3 protein: CASSPPSGNQPQHF; D gene: NA; J gene: TRBJ1-5; V gene: TRBV18; clone size: NA
CDR3 DNA: TGCGCCAGCAGCTTCTCTGGGGCGATGCAAGAGACCCAGTACTTC; CDR3 protein: CASSFSGAMQETQYF; D gene: NA; J gene: TRBJ2-5; V gene: TRBV5-1; clone size: once
CDR3 DNA: TGTGCCAGCAGCTTATTCTTACTAGCGGGAAGAGAGACCCAGTACTTC; CDR3 protein: CASSLFLLAGRETQYF; D gene: TRBD2; J gene: TRBJ2-5; V gene: TRBV7-9; clone size: NA
CDR3 DNA: TGTGCCAGCAGTGCCGGGACAGCCCGCTATGGCTACACCTTC; CDR3 protein: CASSAGTARYGYTF; D gene: TRBD1; J gene: TRBJ1-2; V gene: TRBV2; clone size: NA
CDR3 DNA: TGTGCCAGCAGAAGCCCCCGACACGGGGAGGGATCACCCCTCCACTTT; CDR3 protein: CASRSPRHGEGSPLHF; D gene: NA; J gene: TRBJ1-6; V gene: TRBV28; clone size: NA
CDR3 DNA: TGTGCCAGCAGGATCAACAGAGCTACCTACGGGCAGTACTTC; CDR3 protein: CASRINRATYGQYF; D gene: NA; J gene: TRBJ2-7; V gene: TRBV11-2; clone size: NA
CDR3 DNA: TGTGCCAGCGGGCAGCTGAACACTGAAGCTTTCTTT; CDR3 protein: CASGQLNTEAFF; D gene: NA; J gene: TRBJ1-1; V gene: TRBV6-5; clone size: NA
CDR3 DNA: TGTGCCAGCAGCTTGGCGGCTAGCGGGAGCAATGAGCAGTTCTTC; CDR3 protein: CASSLAASGSNEQFF; D gene: TRBD2; J gene: TRBJ2-1; V gene: TRBV5-6; clone size: NA
CDR3 DNA: TGTGCCACCAGCAGACAGACAGGGCGAGAGACCCAGTACTTC; CDR3 protein: CATSRQTGRETQYF; D gene: TRBD1; J gene: TRBJ2-5; V gene: TRBV15; clone size: NA
CDR3 DNA: TGTGCCAGCAGCACCGGACAGGGAAATGGAAACACCATATATTTT; CDR3 protein: CASSTGQGNGNTIYF; D gene: TRBD1; J gene: TRBJ1-3; V gene: TRBV7-9; clone size: NA
CDR3 DNA: TGTGCCAGCTCAACAGCAGGCAATGAGCAGTTCTTC; CDR3 protein: CASSTAGNEQFF; D gene: NA; J gene: TRBJ2-1; V gene: TRBV18; clone size: NA
CDR3 DNA: TGTGCCAGCAGCGTATCTGGGACTATTCTAGAGACCCAGTACTTC; CDR3 protein: CASSVSGTILETQYF; D gene: TRBD2; J gene: TRBJ2-5; V gene: TRBV9; clone size: NA
CDR3 DNA: TGTGCCAGCTCACCGGGGACAGGGTTTGATCAGCCCCAGCATTTT; CDR3 protein: CASSPGTGFDQPQHF; D gene: TRBD1; J gene: TRBJ1-5; V gene: TRBV18; clone size: NA
CDR3 DNA: TGTGCCAGCAGTTTACTCCTAGCGGGAGGGAGAGAGACCCAGTACTTC; CDR3 protein: CASSLLLAGGRETQYF; D gene: TRBD2; J gene: TRBJ2-5; V gene: TRBV28; clone size: NA
CDR3 DNA: TGTGCCAGCAGCTTGGTAGCGGGAGGGCGAGAGACCCAGTACTTC; CDR3 protein: CASSLVAGGRETQYF; D gene: TRBD2; J gene: TRBJ2-5; V gene: TRBV5-6; clone size: NA
CDR3 DNA: TGTGCCACTAAGGGGGGGACATATAGCACAGATACGCAGTATTTT; CDR3 protein: CATKGGTYSTDTQYF; D gene: NA; J gene: TRBJ2-3; V gene: TRBV19; clone size: NA
CDR3 DNA: TGCGCCAGCAGCCTGGAGGGGACTGGGGATGGCTACACCTTC; CDR3 protein: CASSLEGTGDGYTF; D gene: NA; J gene: TRBJ1-2; V gene: TRBV5-1; clone size: NA
CDR3 DNA: TGTGCCACTACTAGCGGGAGGGATTACAATGAGCAGTTCTTC; CDR3 protein: CATTSGRDYNEQFF; D gene: TRBD2; J gene: TRBJ2-1; V gene: TRBV7-2; clone size: NA
CDR3 DNA: TGCGCCAGCAGTCAGGACAGGGGGGGTCATCAGCCCCAGCATTTT; CDR3 protein: CASSQDRGGHQPQHF; D gene: TRBD1; J gene: TRBJ1-5; V gene: TRBV4-1; clone size: NA
CDR3 DNA: TGTGCCAGCAGAAGCGGGAGTCTTGATACGCAGTATTTT; CDR3 protein: CASRSGSLDTQYF; D gene: TRBD2; J gene: TRBJ2-3; V gene: TRBV6-5; clone size: NA
CDR3 DNA: TGTGCCAGCAGCTCTCCGGGCGGGTACGAGCAGTACTTC; CDR3 protein: CASSSPGGYEQYF; D gene: NA; J gene: TRBJ2-7; V gene: TRBV7-3; clone size: NA
CDR3 DNA: TGTGCCAGCAGGGCACAGGGGAGGTTGACTAATGAAAAACTGTTTTTT; CDR3 protein: CASRAQGRLTNEKLFF; D gene: TRBD1; J gene: TRBJ1-4; V gene: TRBV28; clone size: NA
CDR3 DNA: TGTGCCAGCAGTCGAGACAGGGGGAACTCCTACGAGCAGTACTTC; CDR3 protein: CASSRDRGNSYEQYF; D gene: TRBD1; J gene: TRBJ2-7; V gene: TRBV2; clone size: NA
CDR3 DNA: TGTGCCAGCAGCGCGGGAGTGCAGCCCCTGGGCGGACGTTTCACAGATACGCAGTATTTT; CDR3 protein: CASSAGVQPLGGRFTDTQYF; D gene: TRBD2; J gene: TRBJ2-3; V gene: TRBV11-3; clone size: few
CDR3 DNA: TGTGCTAGCAGCCGCACGGGAGATCTCTACAATGAGCAGTTCTTC; CDR3 protein: CASSRTGDLYNEQFF; D gene: NA; J gene: TRBJ2-1; V gene: TRBV7-7; clone size: NA
CDR3 DNA: TGTGCCAGCAGTCTACAGGGTCTAACCTACGAGCAGTACTTC; CDR3 protein: CASSLQGLTYEQYF; D gene: NA; J gene: TRBJ2-7; V gene: TRBV27; clone size: NA
CDR3 DNA: TGTGCCAGCAGCTTGGAGGTAGGGGTGGGAGAGCAGTACTTC; CDR3 protein: CASSLEVGVGEQYF; D gene: NA; J gene: TRBJ2-7; V gene: TRBV5-5; clone size: many
CDR3 DNA: TGTGCCAGCAGAGCAAAGTTGAGGGAGGGGGAGACCCAGTACTTC; CDR3 protein: CASRAKLREGETQYF; D gene: TRBD2; J gene: TRBJ2-5; V gene: TRBV7-9; clone size: NA
CDR3 DNA: TGTGCCAGCAGCCGTGGACACGCGGGCAATCAGCCCCAGCATTTT; CDR3 protein: CASSRGHAGNQPQHF; D gene: NA; J gene: TRBJ1-5; V gene: TRBV27; clone size: NA
CDR3 DNA: TGTGCCATCAGTGGGGCAGGGGGACCCTACGAGCAGTACTTC; CDR3 protein: CAISGAGGPYEQYF; D gene: TRBD1; J gene: TRBJ2-7; V gene: TRBV10-3; clone size: NA
CDR3 DNA: TGTGCCAGCACCGGGCCCAACACCGGGGAGCTGTTTTTT; CDR3 protein: CASTGPNTGELFF; D gene: NA; J gene: TRBJ2-2; V gene: TRBV7-9; clone size: once
CDR3 DNA: TGTGCCAGCAGCTGGACAGGCGAGAGAACCTATGAAAAACTGTTTTTT; CDR3 protein: CASSWTGERTYEKLFF; D gene: TRBD1; J gene: TRBJ1-4; V gene: TRBV2; clone size: NA
CDR3 DNA: TGTGCCAGCAGCTTCCGGGACACGACCTACGAGCAGTACTTC; CDR3 protein: CASSFRDTTYEQYF; D gene: NA; J gene: TRBJ2-7; V gene: TRBV7-6; clone size: NA
CDR3 DNA: TGTGCCAGCAGCCTAATCGGGACAGAAGCTTTCTTT; CDR3 protein: CASSLIGTEAFF; D gene: NA; J gene: TRBJ1-1; V gene: TRBV7-2; clone size: NA
CDR3 DNA: TGTGCCAGCAGTTTCGCTAGCGGGCAAGAGACCCAGTACTTC; CDR3 protein: CASSFASGQETQYF; D gene: TRBD2; J gene: TRBJ2-5; V gene: TRBV27; clone size: NA